This is a list of T cell receptor beta chains from one sample in a study of cytomegalovirus exposure and HLA in healthy donors. The assay was immunoSEQ multiplex PCR, and TCRdb's table has in-frame clones only and misses some. This listing includes approximately 93,000 clones. The sample was PBMCs. The source is a woman younger than 45 in good health and CMV-seronegative. Both conserved end residues are part of each CDR3. The D gene is left open where the match is weak. Expanded clones are given a class, and other clones once, few, many or no size at all.

. | TRBD2 | TRBJ2-1 | TRBV9 | CASSAPESFSGTLYNEQFF | TGTGCCAGCAGCGCCCCCGAGTCGTTTAGCGGGACCCTCTACAATGAGCAGTTCTTC
. | . | TRBJ1-3 | TRBV7-8 | CASSLRGVRSGNTIYF | TGTGCCAGCAGCTTGCGGGGGGTACGTTCTGGAAACACCATATATTTT
. | TRBD2 | TRBJ2-1 | TRBV5-4 | CASSSSTSGRPDEQFF | TGTGCCAGCAGCTCGTCGACTAGCGGGAGGCCAGATGAGCAGTTCTTC
medium-sized | . | TRBJ1-3 | TRBV30 | CAWSRLGASGNTIYF | TGTGCCTGGAGTAGGTTGGGGGCATCTGGAAACACCATATATTTT
. | TRBD2 | TRBJ2-7 | TRBV6-1 | CASTRTSGSYEQYF | TGTGCCAGCACCCGGACTAGCGGGAGTTACGAGCAGTACTTC
. | . | TRBJ2-2 | TRBV2 | CASSDPLVARSGELFF | TGTGCCAGCAGTGACCCTCTGGTTGCGAGGAGCGGGGAGCTGTTTTTT
. | . | TRBJ1-2 | TRBV2 | CASSSQEGYGYTF | TGTGCCAGCAGTTCACAGGAGGGCTATGGCTACACCTTC
. | TRBD1 | TRBJ2-7 | TRBV27 | CASRGQVRYEQYF | TGTGCCAGCAGAGGACAGGTCCGCTACGAGCAGTACTTC
. | . | TRBJ2-5 | TRBV9 | CASSVRQDQETQYF | TGTGCCAGCAGCGTTCGACAGGACCAAGAGACCCAGTACTTC
. | . | TRBJ2-7 | TRBV10-3 | CAIRRDSSYEQYF | TGTGCCATCAGAAGGGACTCTTCCTACGAGCAGTACTTC
. | . | TRBJ2-7 | TRBV6-6 | CATAGGVPYEQYF | TGTGCCACCGCGGGCGGGGTCCCCTACGAGCAGTACTTC
. | . | TRBJ2-3 | TRBV7-3 | CASSPGLSRTDTQYF | TGTGCCAGCAGCCCGGGGTTAAGTCGAACAGATACGCAGTATTTT
. | TRBD1 | TRBJ2-1 | TRBV4-1 | CASSQTGQGAYNEQFF | TGCGCCAGCAGCCAAACGGGACAGGGGGCGTACAATGAGCAGTTCTTC
. | . | TRBJ1-5 | TRBV6-1 | CASRPHGEGRPQHF | TGTGCCAGCAGACCACATGGGGAAGGGAGGCCCCAGCATTTT
. | TRBD1 | TRBJ1-2 | TRBV4-2 | CASSQDLRGLGGYTF | TGTGCCAGCAGCCAAGATCTTAGGGGGCTAGGTGGCTACACCTTC
. | TRBD2 | TRBJ2-3 | TRBV5-4 | CASSLGGEGEGYTQYF | TGTGCCAGCAGCTTGGGGGGGGAGGGCGAGGGGTATACGCAGTATTTT